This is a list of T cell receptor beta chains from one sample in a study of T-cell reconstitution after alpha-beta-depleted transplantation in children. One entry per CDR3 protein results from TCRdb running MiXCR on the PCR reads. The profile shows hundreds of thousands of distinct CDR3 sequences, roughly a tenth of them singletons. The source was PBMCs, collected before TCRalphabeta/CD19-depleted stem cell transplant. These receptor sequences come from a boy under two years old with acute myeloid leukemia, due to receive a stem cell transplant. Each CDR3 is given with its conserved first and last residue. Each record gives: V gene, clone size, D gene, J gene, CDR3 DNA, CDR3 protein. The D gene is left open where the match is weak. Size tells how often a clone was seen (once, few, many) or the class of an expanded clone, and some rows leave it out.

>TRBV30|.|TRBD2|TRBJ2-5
TGTGCCTGGAGTGTAGGTTGGCTAGCGGGCCAAGAGACCCAGTACTTC
CAWSVGWLAGQETQYF
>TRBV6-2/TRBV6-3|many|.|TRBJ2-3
TGTGCCAGCAGTTACATCCTTAGCACAGATACGCAGTATTTT
CASSYILSTDTQYF
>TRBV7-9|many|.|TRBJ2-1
TGTGCCAGCAGCTTAGTGTTAGCGGTCAATCGAGTCTTC
CASSLVLAVNRVF
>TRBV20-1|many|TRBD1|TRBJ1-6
TGCAGTGCTTGGGACAGGCCCGATAATTCACCCCTCCACTTT
CSAWDRPDNSPLHF
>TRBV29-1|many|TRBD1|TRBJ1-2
TGCAGCGTTGATCAGGGGGCGCCCGGCTACACCTTC
CSVDQGAPGYTF
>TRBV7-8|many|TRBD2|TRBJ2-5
TGTGCCAGCAGCCAAAGACTAGCGGGAGTGGAGACCCAGTACTTC
CASSQRLAGVETQYF
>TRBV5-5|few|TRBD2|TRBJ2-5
TGTGCCAGCAGCTGGGGACTAGCGGGAGTGGGGGTCCAAGAGACCCAGTACTTC
CASSWGLAGVGVQETQYF
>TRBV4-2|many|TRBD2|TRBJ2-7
TGTGCCAGCAGCCAAGAAGGGAGCGGGGGAAGACACGAGCAGTACTTC
CASSQEGSGGRHEQYF
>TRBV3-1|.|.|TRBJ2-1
TGTGCCAGCACCCTAAAAGGGAGGAATGAGCAGTTCTTC
CASTLKGRNEQFF
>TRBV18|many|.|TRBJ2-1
TGTGCCAGCTCTCAACAGGATGAGCAGTTCTTC
CASSQQDEQFF
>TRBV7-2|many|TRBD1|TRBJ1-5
TGTGCCAGCAGTCCGGACAGGGGAGAGCCCCAGCATTTT
CASSPDRGEPQHF
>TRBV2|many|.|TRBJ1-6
TGTGCCAGCAGTGAATCGGACAGTTATAATTCACCCCTCCACTTT
CASSESDSYNSPLHF
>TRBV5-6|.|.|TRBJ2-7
TGTGCCAGCAGCGGACTGACGGTCTCCTACGAGCAGTACTTC
CASSGLTVSYEQYF
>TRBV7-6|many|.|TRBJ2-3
TGTGCCAGCAGCCCCTCTAGAACAGATACGCAGTATTTT
CASSPSRTDTQYF
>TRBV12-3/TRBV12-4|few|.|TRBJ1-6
TGTGCCAGCAGTTTGTCCGGGGATAATTCACCCCTCCACTTT
CASSLSGDNSPLHF
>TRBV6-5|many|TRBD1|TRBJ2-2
TGTGCCAGCAGCTCGGACAGGGCGCTCACCGGGGAGCTGTTTTTT
CASSSDRALTGELFF
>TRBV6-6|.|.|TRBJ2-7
TGTGCCAGCAGTCGGACCGTGAGCTCCTACGAGCAGTACTTC
CASSRTVSSYEQYF
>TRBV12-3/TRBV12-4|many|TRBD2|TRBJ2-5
TGTGCCAGCAGTTTAGGGGTCTTAGCGGGGGGGCAAGAGACCCAGTACTTC
CASSLGVLAGGQETQYF
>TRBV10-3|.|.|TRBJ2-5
TGTGCCATCAGTGAGTTGGGGGCGGGATACAAGTACTTC
CAISELGAGYKYF
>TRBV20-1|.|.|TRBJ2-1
TGCAGTGCTAGAGTTTTAGCGGTCAACTCCTACAATGAGCAGTTCTTC
CSARVLAVNSYNEQFF
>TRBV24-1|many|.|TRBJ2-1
TGTGCCACCAGTGATTTGAAATGGGAGCACAATGAGCAGTTCTTC
CATSDLKWEHNEQFF
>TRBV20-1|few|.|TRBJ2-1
TGCAGTGCTAGAGGAGGGACTTACAATGAGCAGTTCTTC
CSARGGTYNEQFF
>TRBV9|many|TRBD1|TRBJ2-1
TGTGCCAGCAGCGTAACAGGGGCGCTCTCCTACAATGAGCAGTTCTTC
CASSVTGALSYNEQFF
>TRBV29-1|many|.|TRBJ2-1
TGCAGCGTTATCTTACCCTTATCCTACAATGAGCAGTTCTTC
CSVILPLSYNEQFF
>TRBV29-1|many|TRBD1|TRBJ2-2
TGCAGCGTTGAAAGGGACAGGGTCACCGGGGAGCTGTTTTTT
CSVERDRVTGELFF
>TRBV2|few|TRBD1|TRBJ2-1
TGTGCCAGCAAGGGGACAGGATTAGGTGAGCAGTTCTTC
CASKGTGLGEQFF
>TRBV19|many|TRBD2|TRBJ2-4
TGTGCCAGTAGTATCTCCCTAGCGGGAGCCAAAAACATTCAGTACTTC
CASSISLAGAKNIQYF
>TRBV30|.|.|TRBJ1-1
TGTGCCTGGAGTATCGAGGTGATGAACACTGAAGCTTTCTTT
CAWSIEVMNTEAFF
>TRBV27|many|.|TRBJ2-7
TGTGCCAGCAGTTCGACAGGGAGGAAATACGAGCAGTACTTC
CASSSTGRKYEQYF
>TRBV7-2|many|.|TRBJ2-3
TGTGCCAGCACCCGGGACGGACTCACAGATACGCAGTATTTT
CASTRDGLTDTQYF
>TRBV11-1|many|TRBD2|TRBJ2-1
TGTGCCAGCAGCTCAAACCGACTAGCACACAATGAGCAGTTCTTC
CASSSNRLAHNEQFF
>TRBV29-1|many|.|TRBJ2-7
TGCAGCGTTGCGGGACGGCACTCCTACGAGCAGTACTTC
CSVAGRHSYEQYF
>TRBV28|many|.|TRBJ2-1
TGTGCCAGCAGTTTGGGGACCCGTTACGGGGAGCAGTTCTTC
CASSLGTRYGEQFF
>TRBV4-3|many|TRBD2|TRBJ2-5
TGCGCCAGCAGTGGACTAGCGGGAGGAGGGGAGACCCAGTACTTC
CASSGLAGGGETQYF
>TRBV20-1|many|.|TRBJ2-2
TGCAGTGCAAGCAACGGGGAGCTGTTTTTT
CSASNGELFF
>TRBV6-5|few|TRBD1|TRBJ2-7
TGTGCCAGCAGTTCTGGGACAGGGGAGATAGGTATGGACGAGCAGTACTTC
CASSSGTGEIGMDEQYF
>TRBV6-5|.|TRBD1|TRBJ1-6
TGTGCCAGCAGTTACTCTAGGACAGGGGGCGAGTTTAATTCACCCCTCCACTTT
CASSYSRTGGEFNSPLHF
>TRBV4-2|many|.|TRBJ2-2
TGTGCCAGCAGCCACCCTGATCCTCCGGAAGCGAACACCGGGGAGCTGTTTTTT
CASSHPDPPEANTGELFF
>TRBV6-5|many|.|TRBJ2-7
TGTGCCAGCAGTTACTCGATTCTCTGGGGGACTCACTACGAGCAGTACTTC
CASSYSILWGTHYEQYF
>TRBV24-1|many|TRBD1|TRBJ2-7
TGTGCCACCAGTGATAAGGGACAGCCCTCCTACGAGCAGTACTTC
CATSDKGQPSYEQYF
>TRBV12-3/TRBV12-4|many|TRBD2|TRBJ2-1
TGTGCCAGCAGCCTGAGACTAGCGGGAGTATATGAGCAGTTCTTC
CASSLRLAGVYEQFF
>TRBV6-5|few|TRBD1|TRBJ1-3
TGTGCCAGCAGTTACACCCGACAGGGGAGGTTTCACACCATATATTTT
CASSYTRQGRFHTIYF
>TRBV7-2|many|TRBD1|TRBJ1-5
TGTGCCAGCAGCCCGGACAGGGGAGATCAGCCCCAGCATTTT
CASSPDRGDQPQHF
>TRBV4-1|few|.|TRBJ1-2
TGCGCCAGCAGCCAAGCGCAGGGAAGCCTCAACTATGGCTACACCTTC
CASSQAQGSLNYGYTF
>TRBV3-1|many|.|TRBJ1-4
TGTGCCAGCAGCCAAGGTGGATTGCCCAATGAAAAACTGTTTTTT
CASSQGGLPNEKLFF
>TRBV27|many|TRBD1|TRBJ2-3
TGTGCCAGCAGTTTATGGGGACAGGGGTCAGATACGCAGTATTTT
CASSLWGQGSDTQYF
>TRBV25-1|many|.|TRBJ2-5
TGTGCCAGCAGTGTCCCAGCGGCAGGGGATAAGACCCAGTACTTC
CASSVPAAGDKTQYF
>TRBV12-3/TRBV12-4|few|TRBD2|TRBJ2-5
TGTGCCAGCAGTGAACTAGCGGGGAAAGAGACCCAGTACTTC
CASSELAGKETQYF
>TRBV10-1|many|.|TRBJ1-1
TGCGCCAGCGGACAGCGGAACACTGAAGCTTTCTTT
CASGQRNTEAFF
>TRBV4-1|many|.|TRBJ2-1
TGCGCCAGCAGCCGCGTGGCTCGTGGGGGGGAGCAGTTCTTC
CASSRVARGGEQFF